This TCR beta chain was profiled in a study of blood T cell repertoires in COVID-19. Study-level background: The United States, Italy and Spain provided the acute and convalescent COVID-19 samples.

V was cut by 0 bases and J by 7 bases, with 18 bases left in between. Looked up from germline, CDR1 is MGHRA and CDR2 is YSYEKL. CDR3 length equals 16 residues. Produced via immunoSEQ multiplex PCR; TCRdb's table is partial and in-frame only. The top ten clones hold roughly a sixth of a sample with some 93,000 clones, around 88% of them seen once. The V and J genes are TRBV4-1 and TRBJ1-2, with D unclear. The source is an elderly woman with acute or convalescent COVID-19. The source material was peripheral blood. CDR3 DNA sequence: TGCGCCAGCAGCCAAGATTCCTTTGCGGGGATGCTTGGCTACACCTTC. This codes for CASSQDSFAGMLGYTF.